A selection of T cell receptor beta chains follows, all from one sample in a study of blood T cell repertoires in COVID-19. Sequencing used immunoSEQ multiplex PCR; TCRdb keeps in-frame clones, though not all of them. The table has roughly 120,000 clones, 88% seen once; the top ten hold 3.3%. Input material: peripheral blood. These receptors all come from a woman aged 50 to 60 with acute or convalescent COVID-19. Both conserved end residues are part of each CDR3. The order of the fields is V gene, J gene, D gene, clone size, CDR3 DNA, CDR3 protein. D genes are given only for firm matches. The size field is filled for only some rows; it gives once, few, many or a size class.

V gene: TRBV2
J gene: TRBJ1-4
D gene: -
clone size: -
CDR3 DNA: TGTGCCAGCAGTTGGCAGGGAAGTGAAAAACTGTTTTTT
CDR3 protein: CASSWQGSEKLFF

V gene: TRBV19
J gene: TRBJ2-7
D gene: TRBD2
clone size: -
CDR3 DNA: TGTGCCAGTAGCAGGACTAGCGGGAGCCCCTACGAGCAGTACTTC
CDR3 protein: CASSRTSGSPYEQYF

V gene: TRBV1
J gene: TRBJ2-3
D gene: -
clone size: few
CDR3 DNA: TGCACCAGCAGCCCCGGGCAGGGGGCAGATACGCAGTATTTT
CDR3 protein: CTSSPGQGADTQYF

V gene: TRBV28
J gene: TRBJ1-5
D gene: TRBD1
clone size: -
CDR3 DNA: TGTGCCATCCGGACAGGGGGTCAGCCCCAGCATTTT
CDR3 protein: CAIRTGGQPQHF

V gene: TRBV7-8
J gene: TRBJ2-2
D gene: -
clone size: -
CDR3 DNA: TGTGCCAGCAGCCGTCCCGGGGCCGGGGAGCTGTTTTTT
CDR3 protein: CASSRPGAGELFF

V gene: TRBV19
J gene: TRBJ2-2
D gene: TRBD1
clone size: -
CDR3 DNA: TGTGCCAGTATACCCGAACAGGGGAGCACCGGGGAGCTGTTTTTT
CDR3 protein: CASIPEQGSTGELFF

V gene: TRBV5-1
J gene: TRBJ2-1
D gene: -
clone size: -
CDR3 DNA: TGCGCCAGCGCGATCGGGAATACTGAGCAGTTCTTC
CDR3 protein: CASAIGNTEQFF

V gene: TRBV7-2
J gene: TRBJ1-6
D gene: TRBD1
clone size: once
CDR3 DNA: TGTGCCAGCAGCTTAGGGGGGACAGGTGGGGATTCACCCCTCCACTTT
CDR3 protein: CASSLGGTGGDSPLHF

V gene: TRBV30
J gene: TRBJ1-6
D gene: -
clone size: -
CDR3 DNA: TGTGCCTGGAGTGCCAAAGGGAGCTCCTATAATTCACCCCTCCACTTT
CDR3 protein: CAWSAKGSSYNSPLHF

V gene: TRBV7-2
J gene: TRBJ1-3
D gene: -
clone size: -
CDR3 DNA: TGTGCCAGCAGCTCACTCGGGAACTCTGGAAACACCATATATTTT
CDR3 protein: CASSSLGNSGNTIYF

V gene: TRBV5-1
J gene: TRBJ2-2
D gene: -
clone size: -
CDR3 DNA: TGCGCCAGCAGCCGGAGGACGGTGAACACCGGGGAGCTGTTTTTT
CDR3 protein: CASSRRTVNTGELFF

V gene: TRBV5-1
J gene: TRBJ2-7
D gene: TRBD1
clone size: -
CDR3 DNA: TGCGCCAGCAGCCCCTGGGACAGGGGGCATTCCTACGAGCAGTACTTC
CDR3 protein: CASSPWDRGHSYEQYF

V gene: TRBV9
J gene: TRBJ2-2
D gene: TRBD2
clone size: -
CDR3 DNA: TGTGCCAGCACGATAGCGGGAGGCCCAACCGGGGAGCTGTTTTTT
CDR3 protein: CASTIAGGPTGELFF

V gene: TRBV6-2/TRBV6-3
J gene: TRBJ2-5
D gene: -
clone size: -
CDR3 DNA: TGTGCCAGCAGTTACCGTGGAGGGGGCTGGTTGTACTTC
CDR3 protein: CASSYRGGGWLYF

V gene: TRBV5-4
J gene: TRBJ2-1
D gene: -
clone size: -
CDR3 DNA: TGTGCCAGCAGCTTGGCACTTCCCGGTGAGCAGTTCTTC
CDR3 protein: CASSLALPGEQFF

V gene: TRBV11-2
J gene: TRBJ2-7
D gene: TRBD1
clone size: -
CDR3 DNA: TGTGCCAGCAGCCCCGTCCAGAGGGACAGGGCCTACGAGCAGTACTTC
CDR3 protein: CASSPVQRDRAYEQYF

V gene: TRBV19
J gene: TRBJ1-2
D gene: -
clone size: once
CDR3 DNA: TGTGCCAGTACTCAAACACTAACCACCACCAGCTACACCTTC
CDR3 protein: CASTQTLTTTSYTF

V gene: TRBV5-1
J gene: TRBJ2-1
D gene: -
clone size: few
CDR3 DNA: TGCGCCAGCAGCCTGGGAGGTAGTGGTAGCAATGAGCAGTTCTTC
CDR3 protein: CASSLGGSGSNEQFF

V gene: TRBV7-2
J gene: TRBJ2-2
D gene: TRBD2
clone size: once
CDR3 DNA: TGTGCCAGCAGCGCTAGAAGGACTAGCGGGAGGGCGAACACCGGGGAGCTGTTTTTT
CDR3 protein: CASSARRTSGRANTGELFF

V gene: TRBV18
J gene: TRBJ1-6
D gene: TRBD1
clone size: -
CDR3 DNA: TGTGCCAGCTCACCTCAGGGGGCTGGCTATAATTCACCCCTCCACTTT
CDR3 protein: CASSPQGAGYNSPLHF

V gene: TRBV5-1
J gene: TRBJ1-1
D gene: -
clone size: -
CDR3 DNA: TGCGCCAGCAGCTTGGTCGCGAATACCGAAGCTTTCTTT
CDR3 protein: CASSLVANTEAFF

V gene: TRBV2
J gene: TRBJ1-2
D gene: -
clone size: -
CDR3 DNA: TGTGCCAGCAGTCCCTTGGACAGCGACTATGGCTACACCTTC
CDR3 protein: CASSPLDSDYGYTF

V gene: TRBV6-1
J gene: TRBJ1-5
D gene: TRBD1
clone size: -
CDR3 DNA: TGTGCCAGCAGTGAAAAGGGGGCCTTGAGCAATCAGCCCCAGCATTTT
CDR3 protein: CASSEKGALSNQPQHF

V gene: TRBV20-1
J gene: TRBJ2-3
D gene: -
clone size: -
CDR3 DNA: TGCAGTGCTAGTCTGGGGGGAGATACGCAGTATTTT
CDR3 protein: CSASLGGDTQYF

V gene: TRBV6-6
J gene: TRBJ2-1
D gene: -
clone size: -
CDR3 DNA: TGTGCCAGCAGTTACGGCGGGGCCTACAATGAGCAGTTCTTC
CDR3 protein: CASSYGGAYNEQFF

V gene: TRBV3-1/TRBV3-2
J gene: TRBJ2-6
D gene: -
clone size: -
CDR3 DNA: TGTGCCAGCAGCCGCACAGCTTTCTCTGGGGCCAACGTCCTGACTTTC
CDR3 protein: CASSRTAFSGANVLTF

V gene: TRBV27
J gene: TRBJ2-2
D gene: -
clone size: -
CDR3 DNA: TGTGCCAGCAGTTCTTATGACTACACCGGGGAGCTGTTTTTT
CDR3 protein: CASSSYDYTGELFF

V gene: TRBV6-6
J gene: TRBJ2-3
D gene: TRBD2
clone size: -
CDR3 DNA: TGTGCCAGCAGTCGGGACGGGAGGGGCAGTTATCCCACAGATACGCAGTATTTT
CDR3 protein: CASSRDGRGSYPTDTQYF

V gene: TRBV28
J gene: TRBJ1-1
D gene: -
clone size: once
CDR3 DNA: TGTGCCAGCAGTTTGGGGGGGGGCGGCACTGAAGCTTTCTTT
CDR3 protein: CASSLGGGGTEAFF

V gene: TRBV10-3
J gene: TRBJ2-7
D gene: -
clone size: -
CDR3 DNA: TGTGCCATCAGTGAGTCCGACGGGATCAAAAACGAGCAGTACTTC
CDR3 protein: CAISESDGIKNEQYF

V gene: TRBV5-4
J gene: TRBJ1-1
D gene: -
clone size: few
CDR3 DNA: TGTGCCAGCAGCTCAGTGAACAGGGCCAAAGGGACTGAAGCTTTCTTT
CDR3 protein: CASSSVNRAKGTEAFF

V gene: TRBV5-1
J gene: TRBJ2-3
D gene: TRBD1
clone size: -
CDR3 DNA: TGCGCCAGCAGCTCCTACGGGACAGTAAACACAGATACGCAGTATTTT
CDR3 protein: CASSSYGTVNTDTQYF

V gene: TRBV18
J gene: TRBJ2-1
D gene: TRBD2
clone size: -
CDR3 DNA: TGTGCCAGCTCACCACGACTAGCTAACTACAATGAGCAGTTCTTC
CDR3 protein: CASSPRLANYNEQFF

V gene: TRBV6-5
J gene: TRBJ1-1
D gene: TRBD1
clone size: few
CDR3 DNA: TGTGCCAGCCAGGGGGGACAGACGAACACTGAAGCTTTCTTT
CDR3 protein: CASQGGQTNTEAFF

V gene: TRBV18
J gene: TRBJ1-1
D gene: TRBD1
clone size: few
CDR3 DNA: TGTGCCAGCTCCCCGACAGGGGACACTGAAGCTTTCTTT
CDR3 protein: CASSPTGDTEAFF

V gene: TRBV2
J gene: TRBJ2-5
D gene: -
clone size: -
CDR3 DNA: TGTGCCAGCAGTGTAGTCGTAGAGACCCAGTACTTC
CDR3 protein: CASSVVVETQYF

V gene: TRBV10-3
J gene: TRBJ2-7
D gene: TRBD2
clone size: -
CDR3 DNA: TGTGCCATCAGGACATCTAGCGGGAACGAGCAGTACTTC
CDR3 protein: CAIRTSSGNEQYF

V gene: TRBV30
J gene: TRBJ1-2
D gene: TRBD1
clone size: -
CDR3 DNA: TGTGCCTGGAGACAAACGGGACAGGGCGGAGGCTACACCTTC
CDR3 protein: CAWRQTGQGGGYTF

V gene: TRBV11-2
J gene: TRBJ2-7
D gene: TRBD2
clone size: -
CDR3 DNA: TGTGCCAGCAGCGTGGGAGGGATTGCCTACGAGCAGTACTTC
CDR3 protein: CASSVGGIAYEQYF

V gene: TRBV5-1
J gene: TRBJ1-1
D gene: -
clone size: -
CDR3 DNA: TGCGCCAGCAGCTCGCTGACAAGAAACACTGAAGCTTTCTTT
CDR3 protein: CASSSLTRNTEAFF

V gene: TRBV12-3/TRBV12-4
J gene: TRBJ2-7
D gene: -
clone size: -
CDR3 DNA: TGTGCCAGCAGTTTTAGAGGGAACGAGCAGTACTTC
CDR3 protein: CASSFRGNEQYF

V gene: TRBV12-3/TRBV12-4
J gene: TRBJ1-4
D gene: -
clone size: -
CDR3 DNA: TGTGCCAGCACTAGCAGACATGAAAAACTGTTTTTT
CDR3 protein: CASTSRHEKLFF

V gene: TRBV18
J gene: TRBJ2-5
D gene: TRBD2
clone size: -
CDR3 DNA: TGTGCCAGCCTATTTGGACTAGCGGGAGTTGAGACCCAGTACTTC
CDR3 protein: CASLFGLAGVETQYF

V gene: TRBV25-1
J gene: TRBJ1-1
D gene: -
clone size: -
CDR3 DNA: TGTGCCAGCAGCTTACAGATGAACACTGAAGCTTTCTTT
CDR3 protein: CASSLQMNTEAFF

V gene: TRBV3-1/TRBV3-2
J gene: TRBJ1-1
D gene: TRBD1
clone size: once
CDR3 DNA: TGTGCCAGCAGCCTCGGACAGGGCGGCACTGAAGCTTTCTTT
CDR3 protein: CASSLGQGGTEAFF